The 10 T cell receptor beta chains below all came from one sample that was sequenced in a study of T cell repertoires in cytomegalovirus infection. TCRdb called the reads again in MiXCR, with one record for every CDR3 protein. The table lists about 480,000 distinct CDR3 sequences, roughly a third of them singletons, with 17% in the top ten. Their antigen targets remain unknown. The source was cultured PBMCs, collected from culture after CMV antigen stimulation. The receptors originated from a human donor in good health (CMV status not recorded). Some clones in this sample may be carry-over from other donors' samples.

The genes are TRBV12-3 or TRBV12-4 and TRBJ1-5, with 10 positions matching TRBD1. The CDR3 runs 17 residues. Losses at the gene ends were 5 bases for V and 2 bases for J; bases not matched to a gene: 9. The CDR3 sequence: CASSQRQGAFGNQPQHF. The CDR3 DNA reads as TGTGCCAGCAGTCAAAGACAGGGGGCTTTCGGCAATCAGCCCCAGCATTTT.

CDR3 DNA: TGTGCCAGCAGTGTGACAGTGCGGTTGAGGGATACGCAGTATTTT. Translated: CASSVTVRLRDTQYF. The J gene is TRBJ2-3, the V gene TRBV12-3 or TRBV12-4, with D tentatively TRBD1 (5 bases). With 5 bases removed from V and 6 bases from J, the gap between germline ends came to 18 bases. The CDR3 extends over 15 amino acids.

The CDR3 DNA is TGTGCCAGTAGTATAGCGACAGGACCTCTTTATGGCTACACCTTC. This translates into CASSIATGPLYGYTF. The chain carries TRBV19 and TRBJ1-2, with a tentative D call TRBD1 (6 bases). The CDR3 totals 15 residues. Looked up from germline, CDR1 is LNHDA and CDR2 is SQIVND (reference sequence). The V and J ends lost 1 base and 5 bases respectively, with 14 bases between them.

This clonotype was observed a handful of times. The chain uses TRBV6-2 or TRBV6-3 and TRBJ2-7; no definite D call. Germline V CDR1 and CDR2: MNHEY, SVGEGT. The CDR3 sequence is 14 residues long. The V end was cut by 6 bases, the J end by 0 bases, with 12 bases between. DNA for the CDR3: TGTGCCAGCAGCGCCGGACCCGTCTCCTACGAGCAGTACTTC. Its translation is CASSAGPVSYEQYF.

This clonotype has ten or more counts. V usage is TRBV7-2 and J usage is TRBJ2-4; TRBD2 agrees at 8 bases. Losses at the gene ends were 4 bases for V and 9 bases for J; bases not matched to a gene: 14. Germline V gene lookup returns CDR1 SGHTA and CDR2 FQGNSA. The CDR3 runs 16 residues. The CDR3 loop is CASSSLSGSRGGIQYF. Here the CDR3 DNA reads TGTGCCAGCAGCTCCCTTTCGGGTTCCCGGGGGGGCATTCAGTACTTC.

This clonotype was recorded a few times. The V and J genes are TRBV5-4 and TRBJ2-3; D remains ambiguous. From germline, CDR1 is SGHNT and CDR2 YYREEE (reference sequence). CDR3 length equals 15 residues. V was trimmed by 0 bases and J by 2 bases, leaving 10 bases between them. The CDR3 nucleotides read TGTGCCAGCAGCTTGGGGACCTTCACCACAGATACGCAGTATTTT. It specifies CASSLGTFTTDTQYF. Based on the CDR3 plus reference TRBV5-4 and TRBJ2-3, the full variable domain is ETGVTQSPTHLIKTRGQQVTLRCSSQSGHNTVSWYQQALGQGPQFIFQYYREEENGRGNFPPRFSGLQFPNYSSELNVNALELDDSALYLCASSLGTFTTDTQYFGPGTRLTVL.

Here the CDR3 reads CATERTEGDEQFF. CDR3 DNA sequence: TGCGCCACCGAGCGGACGGAAGGCGATGAGCAGTTCTTC. The J gene is TRBJ2-1, the V gene TRBV10-1; maybe TRBD2 (5 bases). The CDR3 runs to 13 residues. The germline V and J ends were trimmed by 10 bases and 8 bases, with 18 bases remaining between them. Germline CDR1 reads WNHNN; CDR2 reads SYGVQD (reference sequence).

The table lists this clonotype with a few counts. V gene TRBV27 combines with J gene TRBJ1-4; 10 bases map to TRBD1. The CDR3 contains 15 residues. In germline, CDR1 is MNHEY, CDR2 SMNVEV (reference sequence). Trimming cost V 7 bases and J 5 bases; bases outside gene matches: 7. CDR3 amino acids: CASKSRDRGNEKLFF. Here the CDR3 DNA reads TGTGCCAGCAAAAGCCGGGACAGGGGAAATGAAAAACTGTTTTTT.

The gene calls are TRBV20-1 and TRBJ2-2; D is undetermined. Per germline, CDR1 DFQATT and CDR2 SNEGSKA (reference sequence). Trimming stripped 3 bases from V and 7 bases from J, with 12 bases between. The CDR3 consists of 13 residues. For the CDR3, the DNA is TGCAGTGCTAGCGCTGTTATGGTCGGGGAGCTGTTTTTT. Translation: CSASAVMVGELFF.

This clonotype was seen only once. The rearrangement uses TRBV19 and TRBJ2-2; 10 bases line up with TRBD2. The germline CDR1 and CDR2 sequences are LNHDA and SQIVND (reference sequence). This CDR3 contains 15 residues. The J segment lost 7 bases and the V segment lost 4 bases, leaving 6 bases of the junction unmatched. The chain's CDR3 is CASSKEAGGVGELFF. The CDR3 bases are TGTGCCAGTAGTAAGGAAGCGGGAGGGGTCGGGGAGCTGTTTTTT.